This T cell receptor (beta chain) was captured in a study of blood T cells in healthy people across ages. Looking at the study overall: The capture of about one barcoded beta molecule per two T cells was achieved by template switching.

Isolated per sample were at least 6.5 million PBMCs. The CDR3 covers 14 residues. Combining a sample-barcoded 5' primer with a J-beta primer mix, a second PCR ran for roughly 6 to 12 cycles. MiXCR was run by TCRdb on the 5' RACE reads, yielding one entry per CDR3 protein. The data hold some 920,000 distinct CDR3 sequences, with roughly 51% observed a single time. The clonotype was recovered from a woman aged 55-70 years in good health. The rearrangement uses TRBV21-1 and TRBJ2-7; TRBD1, the table's D call, was not compared with the DNA. TRBV21-1 is given as a pseudogene. The sample consisted of blood. CDR3 region: CASSKGGATYGQYF. DNA of the CDR3: TGTGCCAGCAGCAAAGGGGGCGCCACCTACGGGCAGTACTTC.